A selection of T cell receptor beta chains follows, all from one sample in a study of cytomegalovirus exposure and HLA in healthy donors. Only in-frame clones appear in the TCRdb table, and some are missing; sequencing was by immunoSEQ multiplex PCR. The table has 200,000 to 250,000 clones, approximately 88% seen once. The sequenced sample was PBMCs. Receptor source: a woman aged 25 to 39 in good health and CMV-seropositive. The CDR3 runs from the conserved cysteine through the conserved F or W. The order of the fields is CDR3 length, J gene, V gene, clone size, CDR3 protein. The listing skips clone size in some rows; elsewhere it reads once, few, many or a size class.

length: 13
J: TRBJ1-1
V: TRBV9
size: NA
CDR3: CASSVEGNTEAFF

length: 15
J: TRBJ2-1
V: TRBV9
size: NA
CDR3: CASSAQGRDYNEQFF

length: 16
J: TRBJ2-1
V: TRBV29-1
size: NA
CDR3: CSVDRFISGIYNEQFF

length: 12
J: TRBJ2-2
V: TRBV9
size: NA
CDR3: CASSVGGGELFF

length: 17
J: TRBJ1-2
V: TRBV5-1
size: NA
CDR3: CASSSTSTRLEGEGYTF

length: 14
J: TRBJ2-2
V: TRBV2
size: NA
CDR3: CASSGQGNTGELFF

length: 10
J: TRBJ2-1
V: TRBV25-1
size: few
CDR3: CASRGREQFF

length: 16
J: TRBJ1-1
V: TRBV5-6
size: NA
CDR3: CASSWASGGAVAEAFF

length: 15
J: TRBJ2-7
V: TRBV27
size: NA
CDR3: CASSSQPTGVSEQYF

length: 11
J: TRBJ2-7
V: TRBV6-5
size: few
CDR3: CASSGPSEQYF

length: 18
J: TRBJ2-1
V: TRBV4-2
size: NA
CDR3: CASSQEPQGAGSYNEQFF

length: 13
J: TRBJ1-3
V: TRBV27
size: few
CDR3: CASSSGYGNTIYF

length: 19
J: TRBJ2-7
V: TRBV9
size: NA
CDR3: CASSVSPGTGVGLDYEQYF

length: 14
J: TRBJ1-2
V: TRBV9
size: NA
CDR3: CASSAGGLPYGYTF

length: 13
J: TRBJ1-5
V: TRBV7-9
size: NA
CDR3: CASSPGQGQPQHF

length: 15
J: TRBJ1-5
V: TRBV19
size: NA
CDR3: CASSLNGTPNQPQHF

length: 19
J: TRBJ2-2
V: TRBV9
size: NA
CDR3: CASSVFSEDSGRRTGELFF

length: 13
J: TRBJ1-2
V: TRBV27
size: NA
CDR3: CASRGTTNYGYTF

length: 13
J: TRBJ1-1
V: TRBV30
size: many
CDR3: CAWIAGGSTEAFF

length: 16
J: TRBJ2-7
V: TRBV4-1
size: NA
CDR3: CASSPKIGGASYEQYF

length: 13
J: TRBJ2-1
V: TRBV4-1
size: NA
CDR3: CASSQDYGYEQFF

length: 17
J: TRBJ2-5
V: TRBV5-1
size: NA
CDR3: CASSLAGTGGAGETQYF

length: 13
J: TRBJ2-2
V: TRBV7-3
size: NA
CDR3: CASGGLNTGELFF